Listed below are T cell receptor beta chains from one sample, sequenced in a study of shared clonotypes between healthy human individuals. This table comes from immunoSEQ multiplex PCR, and its TCRdb copy is limited to in-frame clones, with some not included. The sample has some 2.3 million clones, approximately 95% seen once. The material sequenced was naive CD4+ T cells from PBMCs. These receptors came from a man younger than 30 in good health. Some clones in this sample may be carry-over from other donors' samples. Each CDR3 is given with its conserved first and last residue. D genes are given only for firm matches. Where a row states a size, it is once, few, many or the class of an expanded clone; other rows omit it.

.,.,TRBJ1-5,TRBV13,TGTGCCAGCAGCTTAGGACAGGGAGCGGGTCAGCCCCAGCATTTT,CASSLGQGAGQPQHF
TRBD1,.,TRBJ2-7,TRBV5-1,TGCGCCAGCAGCTACACTGGACAGGAGTCCTACGAGCAGTACTTC,CASSYTGQESYEQYF
TRBD1,.,TRBJ1-5,TRBV5-6,TGTGCCAGCAGCGGATACAGGGGAGGCAATCAGCCCCAGCATTTT,CASSGYRGGNQPQHF
.,.,TRBJ1-1,TRBV4-1,TGCGCCAGCAGCCAAGATCCCGTATCCCGCGACAGTCCTAGGGCCACTGAAGCTTTCTTT,CASSQDPVSRDSPRATEAFF
TRBD1,.,TRBJ1-2,TRBV15,TGTGCCACCAGCGAGGGGGGATACAGGGGGCAGACGAATGGCTACACCTTC,CATSEGGYRGQTNGYTF
TRBD1,.,TRBJ1-2,TRBV5-1,TGCGCCAGCAGCTCCAACGGACAGGGGATTAACTATGGCTACACCTTC,CASSSNGQGINYGYTF
.,.,TRBJ2-5,TRBV19,TGTGCCAGTAGTCCTCAAAGGGCCACCGAGACCCAGTACTTC,CASSPQRATETQYF
.,few,TRBJ1-3,TRBV7-9,TGTGCCAGCAGCTCAGACAGCTCTGGAAACACCATATATTTT,CASSSDSSGNTIYF
TRBD2,.,TRBJ2-5,TRBV5-1,TGCGCCAGCGGGGTACTAGCGGGGCCCCAAGAGACCCAGTACTTC,CASGVLAGPQETQYF
TRBD1,.,TRBJ1-3,TRBV10-2,TGCGCCAGCAACGGGGACAGCGGAAACACCATATATTTT,CASNGDSGNTIYF
.,.,TRBJ2-7,TRBV14,TGTGCCAGCAGCCAAGGGCGTCGAGGACAAAACTACGAGCAGTACTTC,CASSQGRRGQNYEQYF
TRBD2,.,TRBJ2-3,TRBV2,TGTGCCAGCAGCCGCTCCCTGACAGCCACTCTAGCGGGAGGAACAGATACGCAGTATTTT,CASSRSLTATLAGGTDTQYF
.,.,TRBJ2-1,TRBV29-1,TGCAGCGTCCTTGGGACTCTGAACTCCTACAATGAGCAGTTCTTC,CSVLGTLNSYNEQFF
TRBD2,.,TRBJ2-2,TRBV7-8,TGTGCCAGCAGCCAATCCGCGGGACTAGTAAGTTCCGGGGAGCTGTTTTTT,CASSQSAGLVSSGELFF
.,.,TRBJ1-4,TRBV5-4,TGTGCCAGCAGCCCGGGGGCTACTAATGAAAAACTGTTTTTT,CASSPGATNEKLFF
.,.,TRBJ2-4,TRBV5-8,TGTGCCAGCTCCGCGACAGGGGAGGGGGCCAAAAACATTCAGTACTTC,CASSATGEGAKNIQYF
TRBD2,.,TRBJ2-1,TRBV11-1,TGTGCCAGCACCCTACGGACTAGCGGGACTAATGAGCAGTTCTTC,CASTLRTSGTNEQFF
.,.,TRBJ2-1,TRBV2,TGTGCCAGCAGGCGGCTAGCTCGCGGCAATGAGCAGTTCTTC,CASRRLARGNEQFF
.,.,TRBJ2-3,TRBV5-6,TGTGCCAGCAGCTTGGTCCCGAGTGCTACGCAGTATTTT,CASSLVPSATQYF
.,.,TRBJ1-5,TRBV7-8,TGTGCCAGCAGCTTAGAAGATTGGACACCATCTAGCAATCAGCCCCAGCATTTT,CASSLEDWTPSSNQPQHF
.,.,TRBJ2-7,TRBV28,TGTGCCAGCAGTTCTCTGGGGCACGAGCAGTACTTC,CASSSLGHEQYF
.,.,TRBJ1-4,TRBV10-3,TGTGCCATCAGTGAAGAGGGAAAAAAACTGTTTTTT,CAISEEGKKLFF
.,.,TRBJ1-6,TRBV5-6,TGTGCCAGCAGCTATGCGGGAATCAACAATTCACCCCTCCACTTT,CASSYAGINNSPLHF
.,.,TRBJ2-2,TRBV29-1,TGCAGCGTTGGCCCTCTGGAGCTCACCGGGGAGCTGTTTTTT,CSVGPLELTGELFF
TRBD2,.,TRBJ2-3,TRBV5-1,TGCGCCAGCAGCTCGACTAGCGGGAGAGATACGCAGTATTTT,CASSSTSGRDTQYF
.,.,TRBJ1-1,TRBV28,TGTGCCAGCAGTTTTACAGGACTGAACACTGAAGCTTTCTTT,CASSFTGLNTEAFF
.,.,TRBJ1-4,TRBV7-9,TGTGCCAGCAGCTTAGGGGTCGGCCCTAATGAAAAACTGTTTTTT,CASSLGVGPNEKLFF
.,few,TRBJ1-2,TRBV4-1,TGCGCCAGCAGCCAGCCGACACGTCCTTATGACTATGGCTACACCTTC,CASSQPTRPYDYGYTF
TRBD1,.,TRBJ1-1,TRBV9,TGTGCCAGCAGCGCGGGGACAGGGAGGAACACTGAAGCTTTCTTT,CASSAGTGRNTEAFF
.,.,TRBJ2-3,TRBV11-2,TGTGCCAGCAGCTTAATTGGGGGTGTAGGTACGCAGTATTTT,CASSLIGGVGTQYF
.,.,TRBJ1-3,TRBV27,TGTGCCAGCAGTACCCGAGACAGGAGCTCTGGAAACACCATATATTTT,CASSTRDRSSGNTIYF
.,.,TRBJ1-1,TRBV5-1,TGCGCCAGCAGGGACTCTCCGAACACTGAAGCTTTCTTT,CASRDSPNTEAFF
TRBD2,once,TRBJ2-1,TRBV11-2,TGTGCCAGCAGCCCAACTAGCGGGAGGGCGGTGTTCTTC,CASSPTSGRAVFF
.,.,TRBJ1-1,TRBV25-1,TGTGCCAGCAGTGATGAGGCGGGTGAAGCTTTCTTT,CASSDEAGEAFF
.,.,TRBJ2-7,TRBV27,TGTGCCAGCAGTTCGCTGGGGACTGGCAGCTACGAGCAGTACTTC,CASSSLGTGSYEQYF
TRBD1,.,TRBJ1-1,TRBV6-1,TGTGCCAGCGACCTACAGGGGGCAAGCACTGAAGCTTTCTTT,CASDLQGASTEAFF
TRBD2,.,TRBJ2-7,TRBV28,TGTGCCAGCAGTTTAATTGGTAGCGGGAGTACGAGCTCCTACGAGCAGTACTTC,CASSLIGSGSTSSYEQYF
TRBD2,.,TRBJ2-3,TRBV5-1,TGCGCCAGCAGCCAAGGGACTAGCGGGAAGGGGGATACGCAGTATTTT,CASSQGTSGKGDTQYF